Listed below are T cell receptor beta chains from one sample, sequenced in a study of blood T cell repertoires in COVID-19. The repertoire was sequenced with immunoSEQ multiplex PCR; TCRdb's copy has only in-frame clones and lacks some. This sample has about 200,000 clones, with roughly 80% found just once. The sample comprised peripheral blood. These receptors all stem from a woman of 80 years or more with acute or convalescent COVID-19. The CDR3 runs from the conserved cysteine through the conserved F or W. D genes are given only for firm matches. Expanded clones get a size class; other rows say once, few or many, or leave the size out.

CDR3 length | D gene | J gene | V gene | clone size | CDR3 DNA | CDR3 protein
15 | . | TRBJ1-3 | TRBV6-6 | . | TGTGCCATCTCAAGCCAGGGATCCTCTGGAAACACCATATATTTT | CAISSQGSSGNTIYF
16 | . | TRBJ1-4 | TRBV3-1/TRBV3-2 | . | TGTGCCAGCAGCCCCACCATCAGGGTCGGTAATGAAAAACTGTTTTTT | CASSPTIRVGNEKLFF
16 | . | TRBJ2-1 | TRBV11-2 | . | TGTGCCAGCAGCTTAGATATGGCTAGCGGGGGACAGGGGCAGTTCTTC | CASSLDMASGGQGQFF
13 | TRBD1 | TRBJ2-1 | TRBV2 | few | TGTGCCGTAACGACAGGGAATAATAATGAGCAGTTCTTC | CAVTTGNNNEQFF
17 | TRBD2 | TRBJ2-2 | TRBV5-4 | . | TGTGCCAGCAGCTCCGGGACTAGCGGGAGAGTAAGCGGGGAGCTGTTTTTT | CASSSGTSGRVSGELFF
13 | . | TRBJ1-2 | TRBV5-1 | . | TGCGCCAGCAGCTCCGCAGGGGACTATGGCTACACCTTC | CASSSAGDYGYTF
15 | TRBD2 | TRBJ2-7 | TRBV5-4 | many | TGTGCCAGCAGCTCGGGGACTAGTCATTCCTACGAGCAGTACTTC | CASSSGTSHSYEQYF
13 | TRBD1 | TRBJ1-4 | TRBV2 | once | TGTGCCAGCGAATACAGGGGCGGTGAAAAACTGTTTTTT | CASEYRGGEKLFF
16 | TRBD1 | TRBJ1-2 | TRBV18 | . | TGTGCCAGCTCACCGGGACAGAGTGGGAGTTCCTATGGCTACACCTTC | CASSPGQSGSSYGYTF
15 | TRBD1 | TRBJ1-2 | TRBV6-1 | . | TGTGCCAGCAGTGAGTTGGGACAGGGCAGTTATGGCTACACCTTC | CASSELGQGSYGYTF
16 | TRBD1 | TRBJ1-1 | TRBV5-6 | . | TGTGCCAGCAGCTACGGGACAGGGGGGCTCGGGACTGAAGCTTTCTTT | CASSYGTGGLGTEAFF
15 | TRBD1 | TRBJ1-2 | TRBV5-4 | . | TGTGCCAGCAGCTCGCCTACAGGGGGCGCAAATGGCTACACCTTC | CASSSPTGGANGYTF
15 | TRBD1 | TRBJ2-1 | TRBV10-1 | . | TGCGCCAGCTCGCCCGCAGGGGGTTTATACAATGAGCAGTTCTTC | CASSPAGGLYNEQFF
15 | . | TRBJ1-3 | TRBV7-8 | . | TGTGCCAGCTCTAGGACAGAACTCTCTGGAAACACCATATATTTT | CASSRTELSGNTIYF
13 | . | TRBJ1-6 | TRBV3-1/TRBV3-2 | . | TGTGCCAGCAGCCAAGCGGTCAATTCACCCCTCCACTTT | CASSQAVNSPLHF
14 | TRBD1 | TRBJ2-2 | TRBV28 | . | TGTGCCACCCGGACAGGGGTCAACACCGGGGAGCTGTTTTTT | CATRTGVNTGELFF
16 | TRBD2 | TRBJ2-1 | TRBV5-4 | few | TGTGCCAGCAGCAGGGGGGGACTAGCGGGTAACAATGAGCAGTTCTTC | CASSRGGLAGNNEQFF
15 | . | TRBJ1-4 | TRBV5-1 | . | TGCGCCAGCAGCTTGGTACAGGGAGAAGGCGAAAAACTGTTTTTT | CASSLVQGEGEKLFF
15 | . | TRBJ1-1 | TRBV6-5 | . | TGTGCCAGCAGTTACTCGTCGGCGTTTAACTCCAGGGCTTTCTTT | CASSYSSAFNSRAFF
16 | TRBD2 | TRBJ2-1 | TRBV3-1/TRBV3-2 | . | TGTGCCAGCAGCCATACTAGCGGGGGGGCCTCATTAGAGCAGTTCTTC | CASSHTSGGASLEQFF
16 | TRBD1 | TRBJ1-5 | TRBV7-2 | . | TGTGCCAGCAGCTCACAGCCTGACAGGGCCCTGGAGCCCCAGCATTTT | CASSSQPDRALEPQHF
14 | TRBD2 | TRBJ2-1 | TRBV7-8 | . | TGTGCCAGCAGCCAAGGGAGGGGTGGCAATGAGCAGTTCTTC | CASSQGRGGNEQFF
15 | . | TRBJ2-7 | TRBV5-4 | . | TGTGCCAGCAGCTTGGATATGAGCGCTACCTACGAGCAGTACTTC | CASSLDMSATYEQYF
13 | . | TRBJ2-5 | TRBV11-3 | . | TGTGCCAGCAGCCGAGGACTTCAAGAGACCCAGTACTTC | CASSRGLQETQYF
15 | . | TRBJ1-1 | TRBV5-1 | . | TGCGCCAGCAGCTTGGTTTCAGGCATGAACACTGAAGCTTTCTTT | CASSLVSGMNTEAFF
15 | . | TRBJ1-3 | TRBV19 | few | TGTGCCAGTAGCGAGACAGGAGACTCTGGAAACACCATATATTTT | CASSETGDSGNTIYF
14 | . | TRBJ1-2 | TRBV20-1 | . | TGCAGTGCTAGTCCCGGCGGGGGGCGCGATGGCTACACCTTC | CSASPGGGRDGYTF
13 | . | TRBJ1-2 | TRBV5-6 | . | TGTGCCAGCAGCTCGGGACAACGAGTAAGCTACACCTTC | CASSSGQRVSYTF
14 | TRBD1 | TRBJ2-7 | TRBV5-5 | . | TGTGCCAGCACCGGGTGGGGACAGTCCTACGAGCAGTACTTC | CASTGWGQSYEQYF
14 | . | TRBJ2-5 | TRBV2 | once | TGTGCCAGCAGTCCCCCGACTAGGTCAGAGACCCAGTACTTC | CASSPPTRSETQYF
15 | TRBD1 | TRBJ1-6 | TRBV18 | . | TGTGCCAGCTCACCGTCGGGACAGGGTGAATCACCCCTCCACTTT | CASSPSGQGESPLHF
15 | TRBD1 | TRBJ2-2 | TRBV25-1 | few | TGTGCCAGCAGTGTACGGACAGGGGGCGCCGGGGAGCTGTTTTTT | CASSVRTGGAGELFF
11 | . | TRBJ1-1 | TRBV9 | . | TGTGCCAGCAGCGTAGCTTCTGAAGCTTTCTTT | CASSVASEAFF
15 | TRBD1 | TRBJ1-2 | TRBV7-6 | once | TGTGCCAGCAGCTTAGGGGACAGGGTTAGCTATGGCTACACCTTC | CASSLGDRVSYGYTF
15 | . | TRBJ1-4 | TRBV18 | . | TGTGCCAGCTCACTGGTAATTAGACCGACAGAAAAACTGTTTTTT | CASSLVIRPTEKLFF
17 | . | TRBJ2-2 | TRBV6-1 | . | TGTGCCAGCAGTGAAGAATTAGGGGCCTTGGAACTCGGGGAGCTGTTTTTT | CASSEELGALELGELFF
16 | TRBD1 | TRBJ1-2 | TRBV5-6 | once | TGTGCCAGCAGCCTTACGCCGGGACAGGGGGCGGGTGGCTACACCTTC | CASSLTPGQGAGGYTF
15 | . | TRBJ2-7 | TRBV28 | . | TGTGCCAGCAGTTTAAGAGCAGGGCTCCCCTACGAGCAGTACTTC | CASSLRAGLPYEQYF
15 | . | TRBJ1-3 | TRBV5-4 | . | TGTGCCAGCAGCCGGACGGGGAGCTCTGGAAACACCATATATTTT | CASSRTGSSGNTIYF
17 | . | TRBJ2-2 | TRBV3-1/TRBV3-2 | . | TGTGCCAGCAGCCTTACGGGGGCGGGGGAGATCACCGGGGAGCTGTTTTTT | CASSLTGAGEITGELFF
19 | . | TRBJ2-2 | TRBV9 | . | TGTGCCAGCAGCGTAGAACCGCGGGGGCCCCGCGGAAAGACCGGGGAGCTGTTTTTT | CASSVEPRGPRGKTGELFF
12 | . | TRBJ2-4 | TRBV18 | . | TGTGCCAGCTCACCCGATCGAGACATTCAGTACTTC | CASSPDRDIQYF
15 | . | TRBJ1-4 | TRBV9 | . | TGTGCCAGCAGCCCACGAGGGCATACTAATGAAAAACTGTTTTTT | CASSPRGHTNEKLFF
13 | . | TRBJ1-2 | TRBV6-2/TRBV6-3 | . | TGTGCCAGCAGCCCCGGGTCTCCGGTGAGCTACACCTTC | CASSPGSPVSYTF
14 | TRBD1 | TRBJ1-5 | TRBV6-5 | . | TGTGCCAGCAACGCAGGGGGCCGCAATCAGCCCCAGCATTTT | CASNAGGRNQPQHF
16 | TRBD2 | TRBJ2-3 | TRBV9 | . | TGTGCCAGCAGCCCGACGTCAGCGGGACTGGTTTATACGCAGTATTTT | CASSPTSAGLVYTQYF
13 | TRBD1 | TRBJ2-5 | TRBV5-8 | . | TGTGCCAGCACCCCGACAGGGGCAGAGACCCAGTACTTC | CASTPTGAETQYF
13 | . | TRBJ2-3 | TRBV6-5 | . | TGTGCCAGCAGTTTACAGGGAACAGATACGCAGTATTTT | CASSLQGTDTQYF
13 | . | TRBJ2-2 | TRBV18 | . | TGTGCCAGCTCACCTTCGGACACCGGGGAGCTGTTTTTT | CASSPSDTGELFF
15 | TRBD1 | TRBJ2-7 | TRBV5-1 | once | TGCGCCAGCAGCTTAGGGACAGCTTTAGGATACGAGCAGTACTTC | CASSLGTALGYEQYF
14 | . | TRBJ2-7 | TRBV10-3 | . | TGTGCCATCAGCGATGGACTCACTAGTTACGAGCAGTACTTC | CAISDGLTSYEQYF
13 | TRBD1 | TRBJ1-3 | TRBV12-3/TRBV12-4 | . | TGTGCCAGCCAGGGGGAGGCTGGAAACACCATATATTTT | CASQGEAGNTIYF